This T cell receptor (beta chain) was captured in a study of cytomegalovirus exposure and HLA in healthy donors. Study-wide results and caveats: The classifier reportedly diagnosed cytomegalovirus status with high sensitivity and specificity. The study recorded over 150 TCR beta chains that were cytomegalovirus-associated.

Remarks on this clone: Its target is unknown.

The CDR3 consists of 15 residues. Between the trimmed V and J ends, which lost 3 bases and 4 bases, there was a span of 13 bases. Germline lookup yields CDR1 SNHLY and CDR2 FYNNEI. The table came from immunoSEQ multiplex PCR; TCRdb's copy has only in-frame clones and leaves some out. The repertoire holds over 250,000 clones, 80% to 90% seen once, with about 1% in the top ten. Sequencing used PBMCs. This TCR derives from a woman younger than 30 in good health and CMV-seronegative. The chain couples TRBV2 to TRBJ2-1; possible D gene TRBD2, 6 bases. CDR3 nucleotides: TGTGCCAGCAGTGAGGTAGCGGCTGCTTACAATGAGCAGTTCTTC. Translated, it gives CASSEVAAAYNEQFF.